This passage covers 30 T cell receptor beta chains from one sample sequenced in a study of blood T cells in healthy people across ages. Primed by a sample-barcoded 5' primer and a J-beta primer mix, a second PCR proceeded for roughly 7 to 11 cycles. TCRdb ran MiXCR on the 5' RACE reads and lists one entry per CDR3 protein. The sample has hundreds of thousands of distinct CDR3 sequences, roughly 40% seen once; the top ten hold about an eighth. Sequenced: blood. Source of these receptors: a young man in good health.

This clonotype came up once. The chain employs TRBV2 and TRBJ1-6; 7 positions match TRBD1. The germline V gene has CDR1 SNHLY and CDR2 FYNNEI. This CDR3 contains 15 residues. V dropped 8 bases and J dropped 5; count of bases not matched to a gene: 9. The CDR3 region is CASDRENSDNSPLHF. The CDR3 DNA reads as TGTGCCAGCGACAGGGAGAACTCAGATAATTCACCCCTCCACTTT. The full variable domain, completed using reference TRBV2 and TRBJ1-6, is EPEVTQTPSHQVTQMGQEVILRCVPISNHLYFYWYRQILGQKVEFLVSFYNNEISEKSEIFDDQFSVERPDGSNFTLKIRSTKLEDSAMYFCASDRENSDNSPLHFGNGTRLTVT.

This rearrangement joins TRBV12-3 or TRBV12-4 to TRBJ1-2, with D perhaps matching TRBD1 (6 bases). V was cut by 6 bases and J by 7 bases, with 21 bases left in between. The CDR3 runs 15 residues. CDR3: CASRHTSGGRGGYTF. The CDR3 nucleotides are TGTGCCAGCAGACACACGAGTGGGGGGCGAGGTGGCTACACCTTC.

The chain is built from TRBV19 and TRBJ1-2; D gene uncertain. The CDR3 is 14 amino acids. The germline gives CDR1 LNHDA, CDR2 SQIVND (reference sequence). Trimming took off 7 bases at V and 1 base at J, with 13 bases between the two ends. CDR3 sequence (DNA): TGTGCCAGTAATAAGGAACCAGATAACTATGGCTACACCTTC. It yields the protein CASNKEPDNYGYTF.

The chain uses TRBV7-9 and TRBJ1-2; TRBD1 matches 7 bases. CDR1 is SEHNR, CDR2 FQNEAQ, per germline (reference sequence). This CDR3 is built from 15 residues. V dropped 4 bases and J dropped 3; count of bases not matched to a gene: 8. CDR3 sequence: CASSWPGTDDYGYTF. The CDR3, as DNA: TGTGCCAGCAGCTGGCCCGGGACAGATGACTATGGCTACACCTTC.

This clonotype came up a few times. The chain uses TRBV14 and TRBJ2-1; D is undetermined. V was shortened by 3 bases and J by 4 bases, with 10 bases between the two germline ends. The CDR3 length is 14 residues. Germline CDR1 is SGHDN and CDR2 is FVKESK. This chain's CDR3 is CASSHRVGYNEQFF. As DNA, the CDR3 is TGTGCCAGCAGCCACCGGGTGGGGTACAATGAGCAGTTCTTC.

This chain uses TRBV10-3 with TRBJ1-2; perhaps TRBD1 as D (5 bases). The germline V and J ends were trimmed by 6 bases and 0 bases, with 14 bases remaining between them. The germline CDR1 and CDR2 sequences are ENHRY and SYGVKD. The CDR3 has 15 residues. The CDR3 DNA reads as TGTGCCATCAGGGGAATGGGGGAGTCTAACTATGGCTACACCTTC. As protein: CAIRGMGESNYGYTF.

This rearrangement joins TRBV20-1 to TRBJ1-1, with D perhaps TRBD1 (6 bases). Trimming stripped 6 bases from V and 2 bases from J, with 19 bases between. Germline CDR1 DFQATT, CDR2 SNEGSKA (reference sequence). The CDR3 loop spans 15 amino acids. As DNA, the CDR3 is TGCAGTGCGGACCGATTCGGACAGCTAAACACTGAAGCTTTCTTT. This gives the protein CSADRFGQLNTEAFF.

This clonotype was seen a single time. This chain links TRBV10-3 with TRBJ1-2; D is unclear. The ends were cut back, 10 bases at V and 8 bases at J, with 20 bases in the middle. Germline CDR1 ENHRY, CDR2 SYGVKD. The CDR3 spans 13 residues. The CDR3, as DNA: TGTGCCACCGCGGTTTCATCGGTTTGCGGCTACACCTTC. As protein: CATAVSSVCGYTF.

This clonotype has just a few counts. This chain links TRBV20-1 with TRBJ2-3; weak D call: TRBD2 (7 bases). This CDR3 region has 14 residues. V was cut by 5 bases and J by 2 bases, with 14 bases left in between. Germline V CDR1 and CDR2: DFQATT, SNEGSKA (reference sequence). The CDR3 bases are TGCAGTGCTCGTGGGGGGGCTGACACAGATACGCAGTATTTT. Translation: CSARGGADTDTQYF.

The J gene is TRBJ1-2, the V gene TRBV4-1; D may be TRBD1 (5 bases). Germline V CDR1 and CDR2: MGHRA, YSYEKL. The CDR3 is 16 amino acids. Trimming removed 4 bases at V and 5 bases at J, with 20 bases between. For the CDR3, the DNA is TGCGCCAGCAGCCCCGCTTCGGCCGGGGGAAGGTATGGCTACACCTTC. Amino acid sequence: CASSPASAGGRYGYTF.

This clonotype was recorded only once. The CDR3 region is CASSSRDADTQYF. In DNA form, the CDR3 reads TGTGCCAGCAGTAGCAGGGACGCAGATACGCAGTATTTT. The gene calls are TRBV12-3 or TRBV12-4 and TRBJ2-3, with D perhaps TRBD1 or TRBD2 (5 bases each). Trimming took 5 bases from V and 4 from J, leaving 10 bases between them. The CDR3 covers 13 residues.

V is TRBV29-1 and J is TRBJ2-7, with D unresolved. The CDR3 is 10 residues long. Germline CDR1 is SQVTM and CDR2 is ANQGSEA. Trimming stripped 6 bases from V and 7 bases from J, with 10 bases between. The CDR3: CSVTDGEQYF. Written as DNA, the CDR3 is TGCAGCGTGACGGACGGGGAGCAGTACTTC.

The chain combines TRBV3-1 with TRBJ1-2, with D uncertain. Per the germline V gene, CDR1 is LGHDT and CDR2 is YNNKEL (reference sequence). The V and J ends lost 0 bases and 6 bases respectively, with 5 bases between them. The CDR3 is made up of 12 amino acids. The CDR3 reads CASSQEGHGYTF. The CDR3 coding sequence is TGTGCCAGCAGCCAAGAGGGTCATGGCTACACCTTC.

This clonotype appeared a few times. The rearrangement joins TRBV20-1 to TRBJ1-5; D perhaps matches TRBD1 (5 bases). This CDR3 has 14 residues. The germline gives CDR1 DFQATT, CDR2 SNEGSKA (reference sequence). The V gene lost 0 bases and the J gene lost 4 bases, with 10 bases spanning the gap. The CDR3 reads CSARDWAGNQPQHF. The CDR3 nucleotides read TGCAGTGCTAGAGATTGGGCAGGGAATCAGCCCCAGCATTTT.

This clonotype has ten or more counts. V is TRBV6-5 and J is TRBJ2-1; either TRBD1 or TRBD2 may fit D (6 bases each). This CDR3 region has 14 residues. V was pared by 2 bases and J by 6 bases, with 11 bases between. From germline, CDR1 is MNHEY and CDR2 SVGAGI. CDR3 in DNA: TGTGCCAGCAGTTACGGGGGGCCCGGCAATGAGCAGTTCTTC. This codes for CASSYGGPGNEQFF.

This clonotype was detected once. The chain recombines TRBV29-1 with TRBJ2-1, with D possibly matching TRBD1 (6 bases). The closer fit of TRBJ2-7 to the DNA end suggests the J call may be wrong. Germline loops: CDR1 SQVTM, CDR2 ANQGSEA. The CDR3 runs 16 residues. The CDR3: CSVEGGRGITYNEQYF. CDR3 DNA: TGCAGCGTTGAAGGGGGCAGGGGAATAACCTACAATGAGCAGTACTTC.

This chain connects TRBV6-2 or TRBV6-3 to TRBJ2-2; no firm D call. V was shortened by 7 bases and J by 3 bases, with 18 bases between the two germline ends. The germline CDR1 and CDR2 sequences are MNHEY and SVGEGT. The CDR3 spans 16 residues. DNA of the CDR3: TGTGCCAGCATTAGTTTGAGACAATCCTACACCGGGGAGCTGTTTTTT. It translates to CASISLRQSYTGELFF.

This clonotype was detected ten times or more. J is TRBJ2-5 and V is TRBV12-3 or TRBV12-4, with D hard to call. This CDR3 is built from 13 residues. Trimming removed 7 bases from V and 0 bases from J, with 9 bases in between. The CDR3 region has the DNA TGTGCCAGCAAACCAGCGTACCAAGAGACCCAGTACTTC. As protein: CASKPAYQETQYF.

The CDR3 DNA is TGTGCCATCAGTGAAGCGGGTGAAGGGAGTCAGCCCCAGCATTTT. Protein: CAISEAGEGSQPQHF. The chain combines TRBV10-3 with TRBJ1-5; D uncertain. V lost 3 bases to trimming and J lost 6 bases, with 15 bases between them. Germline loops: CDR1 ENHRY, CDR2 SYGVKD. The CDR3 loop spans 15 amino acids.

The chain links TRBV20-1 to TRBJ2-2; D ambiguous. The V end lost 1 base, the J end lost 0 bases, and 9 bases lay between the germline ends. This CDR3 has 15 amino acids. Per germline, CDR1 DFQATT and CDR2 SNEGSKA (reference sequence). This CDR3 reads CSARGAVSNTGELFF. DNA of the CDR3: TGCAGTGCTAGAGGGGCTGTCTCGAACACCGGGGAGCTGTTTTTT.

This clonotype was observed a handful of times. The gene calls are TRBV10-3 and TRBJ1-5; D uncertain. V was clipped by 2 bases and J by 5 bases, with 16 bases between them. Germline V lookup: CDR1 ENHRY, CDR2 SYGVKD. The CDR3 length is 16 residues. The CDR3 DNA reads TGTGCCATCAGTGAGATTGCCGTGCCTGGGTATCAGCCCCAGCATTTT. Translating gives CAISEIAVPGYQPQHF.

The chain combines TRBV27 with TRBJ1-1; D remains unclear. Germline assignment: CDR1 MNHEY and CDR2 SMNVEV (reference sequence). The germline V and J ends were trimmed by 6 bases and 1 base, with 12 bases remaining between them. This CDR3 contains 14 residues. CDR3 protein: CASRRKEKNTEAFF. Written as DNA, the CDR3 is TGTGCCAGCAGGCGGAAGGAGAAGAACACTGAAGCTTTCTTT.

This clonotype was picked up a small number of times. CDR3 region: CSARDRGRFFF. In DNA, the CDR3 is TGCAGTGCTAGAGACAGGGGGCGCTTTTTCTTT. The V and J genes are TRBV20-1 and TRBJ1-1, with 8 bases fitting TRBD1. V gave up 0 bases and J gave up 13 bases; unmatched junction bases: 4. There are 11 residues in the CDR3. Germline V gives CDR1 DFQATT, CDR2 SNEGSKA (reference sequence).

There are a few counts of this clonotype. At one boundary the junction diverges from the germline segment, which might be a read error. This rearrangement joins TRBV7-9 to TRBJ1-1, with D maybe TRBD1 (5 bases). The CDR3 runs to 12 residues. Germline V gene data show CDR1 as SEHNR and CDR2 as FQNEAQ (reference sequence). The CDR3: CANSLVRAEAFF. The DNA for the CDR3 is TGTGCCAACAGCTTAGTCAGGGCTGAAGCTTTCTTT.

The rearrangement joins TRBV11-3 to TRBJ2-5; a possible D gene is TRBD1 (6 bases). Trimming removed 1 base from V and 1 base from J, with 10 bases in between. The germline V gene has CDR1 SGHNT and CDR2 YENEEA. The CDR3 length is 15 residues. DNA for the CDR3: TGTGCCAGCAGCTTAGGCGGACAGTTCCAAGAGACCCAGTACTTC. Amino acid sequence: CASSLGGQFQETQYF.

The J gene is TRBJ1-4, the V gene TRBV21-1; the D call in the table, TRBD1, was not verified against the DNA. TRBV21-1 is a pseudogene segment. The CDR3 has 15 residues. The CDR3 coding sequence is TGTGCCAGCCCCTCGCCCGGGACAGGTAATGAAAAACTGTTTTTT. Translating gives CASPSPGTGNEKLFF.

The chain recombines TRBV12-3 or TRBV12-4 with TRBJ2-7; 8 bases align to TRBD1. The CDR3 length is 13 residues. The V gene end was trimmed by 8 bases and the J gene end by 5 bases; junction bases not matched to a gene: 8. The CDR3 bases are TGTGCCAGCGGCCGCGACAGGGGTCACGAGCAGTACTTC. Amino acid sequence: CASGRDRGHEQYF.

The V gene is TRBV14, the J gene TRBJ2-2; 7 bases align to TRBD2. This CDR3 comprises 14 residues. Per the germline V gene, CDR1 is SGHDN and CDR2 is FVKESK. V shed 8 bases and J 1 base; nucleotides not matched to a gene: 4. The CDR3 nucleotides are TGTGCCAGCTCCGGGGGGATGAACACCGGGGAGCTGTTTTTT. This sequence encodes CASSGGMNTGELFF.

V usage is TRBV25-1 and J usage is TRBJ1-4; a possible D gene is TRBD1 (6 bases). CDR1 is MGHDK and CDR2 is SYGVNS in the germline V gene. The CDR3 runs 14 residues. V was cut by 6 bases and J by 5 bases, with 13 bases left in between. The CDR3 loop reads CASSGTGTNEKLFF. The CDR3 DNA reads TGTGCCAGCAGCGGTACAGGGACGAATGAAAAACTGTTTTTT.

The chain recombines TRBV6-2 or TRBV6-3 with TRBJ2-3; no clear D. The V end lost 9 bases, the J end lost 6 bases, and 10 bases lay between the germline ends. From germline, CDR1 is MNHEY and CDR2 SVGEGT. The CDR3 is 11 residues long. The CDR3 protein is CASKNDDTQYF. CDR3 bases: TGTGCCAGTAAGAATGACGATACGCAGTATTTT.